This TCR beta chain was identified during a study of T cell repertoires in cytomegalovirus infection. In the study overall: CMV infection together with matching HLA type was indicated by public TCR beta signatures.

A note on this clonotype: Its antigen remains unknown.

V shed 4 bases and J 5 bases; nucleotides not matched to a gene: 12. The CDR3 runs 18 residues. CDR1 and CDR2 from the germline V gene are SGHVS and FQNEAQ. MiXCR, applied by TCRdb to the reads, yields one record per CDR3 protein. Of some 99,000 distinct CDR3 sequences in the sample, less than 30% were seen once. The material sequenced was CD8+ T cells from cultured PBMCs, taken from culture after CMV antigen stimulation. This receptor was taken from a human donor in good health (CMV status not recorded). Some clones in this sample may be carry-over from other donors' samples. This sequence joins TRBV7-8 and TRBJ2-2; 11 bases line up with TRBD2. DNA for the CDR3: TGTGCCAGCAGCTGGGAGGTGGTAGCGGGGGGGCGGACCGGGGAGCTGTTTTTT. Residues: CASSWEVVAGGRTGELFF.